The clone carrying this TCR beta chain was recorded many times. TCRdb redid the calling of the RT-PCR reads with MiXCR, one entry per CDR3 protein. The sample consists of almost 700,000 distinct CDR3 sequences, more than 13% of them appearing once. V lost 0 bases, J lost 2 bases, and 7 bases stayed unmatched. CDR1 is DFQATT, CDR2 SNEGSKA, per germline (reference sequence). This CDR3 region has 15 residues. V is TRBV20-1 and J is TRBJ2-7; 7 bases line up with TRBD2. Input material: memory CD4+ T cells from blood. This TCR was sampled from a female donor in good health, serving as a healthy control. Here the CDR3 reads CSARDPLRGTYEQYF. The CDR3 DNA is TGCAGTGCTAGAGATCCCCTGCGGGGGACCTACGAGCAGTACTTC.